These 30 T cell receptor beta chains originate from one sample sequenced in a study of shared clonotypes between healthy human individuals. The protocol was immunoSEQ multiplex PCR, while the TCRdb copy is restricted to in-frame clones and leaves out a portion. Here the sample spans 950,000 to 1,300,000 clones, around 74% being singletons. Sequenced material: memory CD4+ T cells sorted from blood. Indicated subset: CD45RA-negative fraction. These receptors were obtained from a man aged 18 to 30 in good health.

This chain joins TRBV5-4 and TRBJ1-2; D perhaps matches TRBD1 (6 bases). This CDR3 spans 16 amino acids. V lost 6 bases to trimming and J lost 2 bases, with 20 bases between them. CDR1 is SGHNT, CDR2 YYREEE, per germline (reference sequence). CDR3: CASTIPTRGRNYGYTF. As DNA, the CDR3 is TGTGCCAGCACCATACCTACCAGGGGACGGAACTATGGCTACACCTTC.

The V and J genes are TRBV19 and TRBJ2-2; no firm D call. Deletions cut 5 bases from V and 6 bases from J, with 10 bases between. This CDR3 is 13 amino acids long. The germline V gene has CDR1 LNHDA and CDR2 SQIVND (reference sequence). CDR3 loop: CASSPPRSGELFF. CDR3 DNA: TGTGCCAGTAGTCCCCCTCGCTCCGGGGAGCTGTTTTTT.

The chain couples TRBV5-6 to TRBJ2-1; 7 nucleotides line up with TRBD2. Germline trimming cut 6 bases from V and 7 bases from J; bases unmatched to any gene: 10. CDR3 size: 14 residues. CDR1 SGHDT and CDR2 YYEEEE come from the germline V gene. The CDR3 DNA reads as TGTGCCAGCACCCCTGCGGGAGTAAGTAATGAGCAGTTCTTC. Its protein product is CASTPAGVSNEQFF.

This clone was seen once. The chain employs TRBV30 and TRBJ1-1; tentative D call: TRBD1 (5 bases). The V end lost 7 bases, the J end lost 0 bases, and 15 bases lay between the germline ends. Germline CDR1 GTSNPN, CDR2 SVGIG (reference sequence). The CDR3 runs to 14 residues. CDR3 loop: CAYTGTGVNTEAFF. Written as DNA, the CDR3 is TGTGCCTACACCGGGACCGGAGTGAACACTGAAGCTTTCTTT.

V usage is TRBV9 and J usage is TRBJ2-5; maybe TRBD1 (6 bases). Trimming stripped 3 bases from V and 5 bases from J, with 20 bases between. In germline, CDR1 is SGDLS, CDR2 YYNGEE. The CDR3 spans 16 residues. The CDR3 loop reads CASSATGTIKGETQYF. The CDR3 coding sequence is TGTGCCAGCAGCGCGACCGGGACAATCAAGGGTGAGACCCAGTACTTC.

This clone has at least ten counts. Other DNA sequences in this sample translate to the same CDR3. DNA for the CDR3: TGTGCCAGCAGCTTGGATCCGTTTAGCACAGATACGCAGTATTTT. It codes for CASSLDPFSTDTQYF. The V gene is TRBV5-4, the J gene TRBJ2-3; D gene ambiguous. Trimming removed 0 bases at V and 0 bases at J, with 8 bases between. CDR3 size: 15 residues. CDR1 and CDR2 from the germline V gene are SGHNT and YYREEE (reference sequence).

The V and J genes are TRBV19 and TRBJ1-5; tentatively, D is TRBD1 (5 bases). In germline, CDR1 is LNHDA, CDR2 SQIVND (reference sequence). Between the trimmed V and J ends, which lost 5 bases and 2 bases, there was a span of 7 bases. The CDR3 is 13 amino acids. The CDR3 nucleotides are TGTGCCAGTAGTGACAGCGGCAATCAGCCCCAGCATTTT. Its translation is CASSDSGNQPQHF.

The chain uses TRBV12-5 and TRBJ2-1, with 9 bases matching TRBD2. This CDR3 region has 16 residues. Germline V lookup: CDR1 LGHNT, CDR2 FRNRAP. Germline trimming cut 2 bases from V and 9 bases from J; bases unmatched to any gene: 11. This CDR3 is CASGLLVAGVGGEQFF. The CDR3 DNA follows: TGTGCTAGTGGTTTGCTTGTAGCGGGAGTTGGAGGTGAGCAGTTCTTC.

The V and J genes are TRBV29-1 and TRBJ1-1; possible D gene TRBD1, 5 bases. The CDR3 has 13 amino acids. Germline V gene sequence: CDR1 SQVTM, CDR2 ANQGSEA. Trimming cost V 2 bases and J 4 bases, with 11 bases left between them. In DNA form, the CDR3 reads TGCAGCGTTGAACCGGGACCCCCCACTGAAGCTTTCTTT. Amino acids: CSVEPGPPTEAFF. The variable domain in full, with the rest retrieved from reference TRBV29-1 and TRBJ1-1, is SAVISQKPSRDICQRGTSLTIQCQVDSQVTMMFWYRQQPGQSLTLIATANQGSEATYESGFVIDKFPISRPNLTFSTLTVSNMSPEDSSIYLCSVEPGPPTEAFFGQGTRLTVV.

The chain combines TRBV7-9 with TRBJ1-4; D remains ambiguous. Trimming took 5 bases from V and 5 from J, leaving 9 bases between them. Germline lookup yields CDR1 SEHNR and CDR2 FQNEAQ (reference sequence). The CDR3 is 13 amino acids. The CDR3 DNA is TGTGCCAGCAGCCCGCGACAAAATGAAAAACTGTTTTTT. This encodes CASSPRQNEKLFF. Together with reference TRBV7-9 and TRBJ1-4, the CDR3 gives the full variable domain: DTGVSQNPRHKITKRGQNVTFRCDPISEHNRLYWYRQTLGQGPEFLTYFQNEAQLEKSRLLSDRFSAERPKGSFSTLEIQRTEQGDSAMYLCASSPRQNEKLFFGSGTQLSVL.

This clone showed up just a few times. This chain joins TRBV5-1 and TRBJ1-2; 10 bases are shared with TRBD1. The germline gives CDR1 SGHRS, CDR2 YFSETQ. The V segment lost 5 bases and the J segment 4 bases; nucleotides outside the gene matches: 5. The CDR3 loop spans 14 amino acids. The CDR3 sequence: CASRAGTGVYGYTF. CDR3 DNA: TGCGCCAGCAGGGCCGGGACAGGGGTCTATGGCTACACCTTC.

V and J are TRBV25-1 and TRBJ1-2; D gene unclear. The length of the CDR3 is 12 residues. With 3 bases removed from V and 3 bases from J, the gap between germline ends came to 5 bases. Per germline, CDR1 MGHDK and CDR2 SYGVNS. CDR3 region: CASSEADYGYTF. CDR3 DNA: TGTGCCAGCAGTGAGGCGGACTATGGCTACACCTTC.

This clone was found a few times. The chain uses TRBV29-1 and TRBJ1-1; TRBD1 agrees at 7 bases. The J segment lost 5 bases and the V segment lost 4 bases, leaving 7 bases of the junction unmatched. Germline V gene data show CDR1 as SQVTM and CDR2 as ANQGSEA. This CDR3 is built from 13 residues. The DNA of the CDR3 is TGCAGCGTTGCTACAGGGGTCGGGACTGAAGCTTTCTTT. Encoded protein: CSVATGVGTEAFF.

This clone was counted a few times. DNA for the CDR3: TGTGCCAGCAGGCCGGGACAGGGGTACGGCGAGCAGTACTTC. It is translated as CASRPGQGYGEQYF. The rearrangement joins TRBV6-5 to TRBJ2-7; 10 nucleotides line up with TRBD1. The CDR3 loop spans 14 amino acids. V was clipped by 6 bases and J by 6 bases; unmatched bases: 8. Germline-derived CDR1 and CDR2 are MNHEY and SVGAGI.

This clone was observed a few times. This same CDR3 is encoded by further DNA sequences in the sample. The rearrangement links TRBV28 to TRBJ1-6; 7 bases match TRBD1. Germline-derived CDR1 and CDR2 are MDHEN and SYDVKM. The CDR3 runs 15 residues. V lost 3 bases and J lost 7; bases outside the gene matches: 6. As DNA, the CDR3 is TGTGCCAGCAGTTTCGGGGACAGAAAAAATTCACCCCTCCACTTT. The encoded protein is CASSFGDRKNSPLHF.

The genes are TRBV20-1 and TRBJ2-7, with D perhaps TRBD1 or TRBD2 (6 bases each). CDR1 is DFQATT, CDR2 SNEGSKA, per germline (reference sequence). The CDR3 has 11 amino acids. The CDR3 reads CRGGNPYEQYF. Written as DNA, the CDR3 is TGCAGGGGGGGCAATCCCTACGAGCAGTACTTC.

This clone was seen only a few times. J is TRBJ1-2 and V is TRBV5-4, with D possibly TRBD1 on 6 matching bases. The germline V gene encodes CDR1 SGHNT and CDR2 YYREEE (reference sequence). The CDR3 runs to 13 residues. V gave up 5 bases and J gave up 4 bases, with 12 bases separating them. CDR3 sequence (DNA): TGTGCCAGCAGGGCTGGACAGATCTATGGCTACACCTTC. Its translation: CASRAGQIYGYTF.

The rearrangement uses TRBV29-1 and TRBJ2-5; TRBD2 matches at 7 bases. Germline CDR1 is SQVTM and CDR2 is ANQGSEA. The CDR3 spans 14 residues. Germline trimming cut 4 bases from V and 5 bases from J; bases unmatched to any gene: 10. CDR3 DNA sequence: TGCAGCGTTGCTCCCGAGCGGGGAGGGGAGACCCAGTACTTC. Translation: CSVAPERGGETQYF.

The chain links TRBV5-1 to TRBJ1-1, with D hard to call. Germline V gene sequence: CDR1 SGHRS, CDR2 YFSETQ. The V gene lost 0 bases and the J gene lost 1 base, with 7 bases spanning the gap. The CDR3 runs to 14 residues. The CDR3 spells CASSLAPANTEAFF. The CDR3 DNA is TGCGCCAGCAGCTTGGCGCCTGCGAACACTGAAGCTTTCTTT.

The V gene is TRBV5-6, the J gene TRBJ2-7, with TRBD2 identical over 8 bases. Germline loops: CDR1 SGHDT, CDR2 YYEEEE. V trimming: 7 bases; J trimming: 0 bases; junction bases outside the gene matches: 6. The CDR3 is 14 amino acids. CDR3 loop: CASLRAGGSYEQYF. The CDR3 coding sequence is TGTGCCAGCCTCCGCGCGGGGGGCTCCTACGAGCAGTACTTC.

J is TRBJ1-3 and V is TRBV28; D unclear. Between the trimmed V and J ends, which lost 8 bases and 0 bases, there was a span of 8 bases. The CDR3 extends over 13 amino acids. CDR1 is MDHEN, CDR2 SYDVKM, per germline. CDR3: CASLDDSGNTIYF. The CDR3 nucleotides read TGTGCCAGCTTGGACGACTCTGGAAACACCATATATTTT. The variable domain in full, completed from reference TRBV28 and TRBJ1-3, reads DVKVTQSSRYLVKRTGEKVFLECVQDMDHENMFWYRQDPGLGLRLIYFSYDVKMKEKGDIPEGYSVSREKKERFSLILESASTNQTSMYLCASLDDSGNTIYFGEGSWLTVV.

V gene TRBV19 combines with J gene TRBJ2-2, with D perhaps assigned TRBD1 or TRBD2 (5 bases each). Germline V gene data show CDR1 as LNHDA and CDR2 as SQIVND (reference sequence). V was shortened by 4 bases and J by 8 bases, with 17 bases between the two germline ends. CDR3 length: 15 residues. For the CDR3, the DNA is TGTGCCAGTAGTACCGGGACGTCTCCTATAGGGGAGCTGTTTTTT. It yields the protein CASSTGTSPIGELFF.

The rearrangement joins TRBV7-3 to TRBJ2-7; D remains ambiguous. Trimming pared 4 bases from V and 7 bases from J, leaving 14 bases between. CDR3 length: 13 amino acids. Germline CDR1 reads SGHTA; CDR2 reads FQGTGA. CDR3 in amino acids: CASSSGPTGEQYF. DNA for the CDR3: TGTGCCAGCAGCTCGGGCCCGACCGGGGAGCAGTACTTC.

V is TRBV25-1 and J is TRBJ2-5; D uncertain. This CDR3 is built from 14 residues. Germline V CDR1 and CDR2: MGHDK, SYGVNS. V was shortened by 3 bases and J by 1 base, with 9 bases between the two germline ends. CDR3 region: CASSERHFQETQYF. Written as DNA, the CDR3 is TGTGCCAGCAGTGAGCGACACTTCCAAGAGACCCAGTACTTC.

On this clone: The sample carries other DNA sequences with the same CDR3. The chain couples TRBV28 to TRBJ2-7, with 8 bases identical to TRBD1. CDR1 is MDHEN and CDR2 is SYDVKM in the germline V gene. The CDR3 extends over 14 amino acids. Trimming at V came to 4 bases and at J to 2 bases, leaving 4 bases not matched to a gene. The CDR3 DNA sequence: TGTGCCAGCAGTTCCCGGACAGGGACCTACGAGCAGTACTTC. Amino acid sequence: CASSSRTGTYEQYF.

The chain carries TRBV2 and TRBJ2-1; 11 nucleotides align to TRBD2. Germline trimming cut 2 bases from V and 7 bases from J; bases unmatched to any gene: 4. This CDR3 has 15 amino acids. The V gene's germline CDR1 is SNHLY and CDR2 FYNNEI. The CDR3, as DNA: TGTGCCAGCAGTGAAATAGCGGGAGGGGTGAATGAGCAGTTCTTC. It yields the protein CASSEIAGGVNEQFF.

The rearrangement uses TRBV9 and TRBJ1-6; D perhaps matches TRBD1 (5 bases). Trimming removed 4 bases from V and 9 bases from J, with 23 bases in between. This CDR3 is 17 amino acids long. Germline V gene lookup returns CDR1 SGDLS and CDR2 YYNGEE. The CDR3 protein is CASSQEVVESGSSPLHF. CDR3 nucleotide sequence: TGTGCCAGCAGCCAAGAAGTCGTTGAATCAGGGAGTTCACCCCTCCACTTT.

This chain links TRBV2 with TRBJ1-2, with 8 nucleotides matching TRBD1. Losses at the gene ends were 4 bases for V and 7 bases for J; bases not matched to a gene: 11. The CDR3 consists of 15 residues. Germline CDR1 reads SNHLY; CDR2 reads FYNNEI. CDR3 residues: CASSVDRGDGGGYTF. The DNA of the CDR3 is TGTGCCAGCAGTGTTGACAGGGGCGATGGGGGTGGCTACACCTTC.

The chain carries TRBV2 and TRBJ2-3; D is uncertain. The CDR3 contains 11 residues. CDR1 and CDR2 (germline): SNHLY, FYNNEI. With 8 bases removed from V and 4 bases from J, the gap between germline ends came to 7 bases. CDR3 nucleotide sequence: TGTGCCAGCTTGGTATCAGATACGCAGTATTTT. As protein: CASLVSDTQYF. The whole variable domain, filled in from reference TRBV2 and TRBJ2-3, reads EPEVTQTPSHQVTQMGQEVILRCVPISNHLYFYWYRQILGQKVEFLVSFYNNEISEKSEIFDDQFSVERPDGSNFTLKIRSTKLEDSAMYFCASLVSDTQYFGPGTRLTVL.

The chain links TRBV7-3 to TRBJ2-2, with 7 bases identical to TRBD1. This CDR3 comprises 18 residues. Germline CDR1 is SGHTA and CDR2 is FQGTGA. The trim removed 6 bases at V and 0 bases at J, leaving 13 bases unmatched. Written as DNA, the CDR3 is TGTGCCAGCAGATCCCCGAGACAGGGTGCTGCGAACACCGGGGAGCTGTTTTTT. The encoded protein is CASRSPRQGAANTGELFF.